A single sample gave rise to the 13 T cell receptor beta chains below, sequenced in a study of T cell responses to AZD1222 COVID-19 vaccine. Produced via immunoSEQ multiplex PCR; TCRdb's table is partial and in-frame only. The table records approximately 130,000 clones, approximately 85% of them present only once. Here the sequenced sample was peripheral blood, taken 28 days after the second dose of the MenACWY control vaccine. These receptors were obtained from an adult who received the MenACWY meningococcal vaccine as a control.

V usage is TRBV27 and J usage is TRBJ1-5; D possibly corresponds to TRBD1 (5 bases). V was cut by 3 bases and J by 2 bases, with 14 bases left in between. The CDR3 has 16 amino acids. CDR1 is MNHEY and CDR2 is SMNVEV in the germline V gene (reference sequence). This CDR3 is CASSFAGEKGNQPQHF. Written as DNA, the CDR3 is TGTGCCAGCAGTTTTGCGGGGGAGAAAGGCAATCAGCCCCAGCATTTT.

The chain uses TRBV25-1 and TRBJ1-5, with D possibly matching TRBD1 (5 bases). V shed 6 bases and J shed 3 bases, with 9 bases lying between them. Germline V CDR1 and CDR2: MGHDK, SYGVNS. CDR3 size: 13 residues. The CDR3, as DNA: TGTGCCAGCAGCCGGGGGACCAATCAGCCCCAGCATTTT. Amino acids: CASSRGTNQPQHF.

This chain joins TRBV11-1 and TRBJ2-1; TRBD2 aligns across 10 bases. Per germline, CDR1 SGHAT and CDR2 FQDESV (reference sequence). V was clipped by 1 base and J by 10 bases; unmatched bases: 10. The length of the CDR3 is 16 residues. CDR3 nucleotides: TGTGCCAGCAGCTTAGAGCTAGCGGGGGTTTACAGGGAGCAGTTCTTC. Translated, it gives CASSLELAGVYREQFF.

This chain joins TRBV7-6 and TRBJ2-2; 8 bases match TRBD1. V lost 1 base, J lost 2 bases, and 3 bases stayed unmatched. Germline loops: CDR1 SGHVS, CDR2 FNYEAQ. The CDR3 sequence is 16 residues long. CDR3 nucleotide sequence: TGTGCCAGCAGCTTAGGCGGGACAGGAAACACCGGGGAGCTGTTTTTT. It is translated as CASSLGGTGNTGELFF.

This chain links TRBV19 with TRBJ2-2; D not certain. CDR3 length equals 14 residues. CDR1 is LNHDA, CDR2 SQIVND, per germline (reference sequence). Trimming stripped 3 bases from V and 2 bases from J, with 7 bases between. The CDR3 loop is CASSIQPNTGELFF. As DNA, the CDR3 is TGTGCCAGTAGTATCCAACCTAACACCGGGGAGCTGTTTTTT.

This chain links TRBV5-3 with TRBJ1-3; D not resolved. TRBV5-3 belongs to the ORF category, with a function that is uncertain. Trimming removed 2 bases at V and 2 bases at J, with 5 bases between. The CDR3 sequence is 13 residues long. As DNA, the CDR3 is TGTGCCAGAAGCTTCCGGGCTGGAAACACCATATATTTT. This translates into CARSFRAGNTIYF.

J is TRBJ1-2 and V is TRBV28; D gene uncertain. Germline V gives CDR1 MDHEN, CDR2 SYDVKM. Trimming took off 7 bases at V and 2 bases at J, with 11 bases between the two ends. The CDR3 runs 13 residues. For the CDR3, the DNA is TGTGCCAGCATTTCGTCCCGAAACTATGGCTACACCTTC. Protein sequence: CASISSRNYGYTF.

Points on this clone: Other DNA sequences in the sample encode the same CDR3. The CDR3 region has the DNA TGCGCCAGCAGCTTGGAACTAGCGGGGGGCAATGAGCAGTTCTTC. This encodes CASSLELAGGNEQFF. The V gene is TRBV5-1, the J gene TRBJ2-1; TRBD2 matches at 12 bases. Losses at the gene ends were 0 bases for V and 6 bases for J; bases not matched to a gene: 1. This CDR3 contains 15 residues. The germline V gene has CDR1 SGHRS and CDR2 YFSETQ.

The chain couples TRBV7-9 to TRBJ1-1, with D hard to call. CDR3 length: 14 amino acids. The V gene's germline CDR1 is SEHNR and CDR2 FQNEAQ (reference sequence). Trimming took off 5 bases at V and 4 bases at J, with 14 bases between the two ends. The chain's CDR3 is CASSVAWEGTEAFF. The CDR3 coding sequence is TGTGCCAGCAGCGTCGCGTGGGAAGGCACTGAAGCTTTCTTT.

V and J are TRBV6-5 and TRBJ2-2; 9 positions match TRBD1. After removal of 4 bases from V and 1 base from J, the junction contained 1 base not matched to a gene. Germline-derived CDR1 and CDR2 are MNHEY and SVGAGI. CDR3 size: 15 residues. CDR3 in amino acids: CASSWGQGNTGELFF. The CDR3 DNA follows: TGTGCCAGCAGTTGGGGACAGGGGAACACCGGGGAGCTGTTTTTT.

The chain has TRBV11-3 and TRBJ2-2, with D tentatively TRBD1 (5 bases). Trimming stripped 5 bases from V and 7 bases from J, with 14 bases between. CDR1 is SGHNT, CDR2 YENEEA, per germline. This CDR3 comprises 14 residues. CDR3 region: CASSLRQPGGELFF. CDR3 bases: TGTGCCAGCAGCCTAAGACAGCCGGGCGGGGAGCTGTTTTTT.

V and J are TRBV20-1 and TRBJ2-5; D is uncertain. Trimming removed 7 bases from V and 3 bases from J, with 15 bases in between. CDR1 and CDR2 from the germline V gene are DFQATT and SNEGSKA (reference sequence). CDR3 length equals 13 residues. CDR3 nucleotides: TGCAGTGTTATTGACATCGCTAAAGAGACCCAGTACTTC. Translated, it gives CSVIDIAKETQYF.

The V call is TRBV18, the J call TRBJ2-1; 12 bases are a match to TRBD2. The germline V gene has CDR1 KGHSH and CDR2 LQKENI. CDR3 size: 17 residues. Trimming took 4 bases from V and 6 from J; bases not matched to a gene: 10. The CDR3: CASSLQTSGSFPNEQFF. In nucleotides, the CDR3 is TGTGCCAGCTCACTACAGACTAGCGGGAGTTTCCCCAATGAGCAGTTCTTC.